The 18 T cell receptor beta chains below all came from one sample that was sequenced in a study of blood T cell repertoires in COVID-19. Measured with immunoSEQ multiplex PCR; TCRdb has only the in-frame clones, and not every one. The sample contains 300,000 to 450,000 clones, 70% to 90% of which appear only once. Sequences were obtained from PBMCs or T cells enriched from blood (not recorded which). The source of these receptors is a middle-aged man in a cohort exposed to, infected with or recovered from COVID-19 (not recorded which).

There are a few counts of this clone. This rearrangement joins TRBV27 to TRBJ1-1, with 7 bases matching TRBD1. V was pared by 2 bases and J by 0 bases, with 3 bases of the junction left unmatched. The CDR3 extends over 15 amino acids. Germline CDR1 is MNHEY and CDR2 is SMNVEV (reference sequence). This chain's CDR3 is CASSLIGGLNTEAFF. As DNA, the CDR3 is TGTGCCAGCAGTTTAATAGGGGGCCTGAACACTGAAGCTTTCTTT.

The rearrangement joins TRBV7-2 to TRBJ2-7; 16 nucleotides align to TRBD2. Unmatched junction bases numbered 3, after V lost 5 bases and J lost 2 bases. Per germline, CDR1 SGHTA and CDR2 FQGNSA. The CDR3 consists of 16 residues. The CDR3 reads CASSQGLAGGPYEQYF. The DNA for the CDR3 is TGTGCCAGCAGCCAGGGACTAGCGGGAGGGCCCTACGAGCAGTACTTC.

The chain employs TRBV6-5 and TRBJ1-6; the D is unclear. The CDR3 contains 14 residues. V was shortened by 7 bases and J by 4 bases, with 11 bases between the two germline ends. The V gene's germline CDR1 is MNHEY and CDR2 SVGAGI. In DNA form, the CDR3 reads TGTGCCAGCACCGACTTGGAGTATAATTCACCCCTCCACTTT. Its protein product is CASTDLEYNSPLHF.

J is TRBJ1-2 and V is TRBV2; no clear D. Germline V gene sequence: CDR1 SNHLY, CDR2 FYNNEI. Trimming cost V 5 bases and J 3 bases, with 10 bases left between them. The CDR3 has 13 amino acids. CDR3 in DNA: TGTGCCAGCAGTACGGGTTTGGACTATGGCTACACCTTC. It yields the protein CASSTGLDYGYTF.

This sequence joins TRBV3-1 (or the pseudogene TRBV3-2) and TRBJ1-4; TRBD1 aligns across 8 bases. The germline gives CDR1 LGHDT, CDR2 YNNKEL (reference sequence). The CDR3 runs 14 residues. After removal of 5 bases from V and 5 bases from J, the junction contained 4 bases not matched to a gene. The CDR3 coding sequence is TGTGCCAGCAGCGAGACAGGGGTGAATGAAAAACTGTTTTTT. Amino acid sequence: CASSETGVNEKLFF.

The V and J genes are TRBV7-6 and TRBJ1-4; 9 nucleotides agree with TRBD1. V trimming: 5 bases; J trimming: 8 bases; junction bases outside the gene matches: 12. This CDR3 is 16 amino acids long. Germline CDR1 is SGHVS and CDR2 is FNYEAQ. CDR3 region: CASSPHGDRAFEKLFF. The DNA of the CDR3 is TGTGCCAGCAGCCCACATGGGGACAGGGCTTTCGAAAAACTGTTTTTT.

This clone was picked up a small number of times. This sequence joins TRBV3-1 (or the pseudogene TRBV3-2) and TRBJ2-3; TRBD2 aligns across 8 bases. This CDR3 is 15 amino acids long. Unmatched junction bases numbered 4, after V lost 1 base and J lost 4 bases. CDR1 LGHDT and CDR2 YNNKEL come from the germline V gene (reference sequence). CDR3 sequence (DNA): TGTGCCAGCAGCCAAGGGCGGGGGGTTGCAGATACGCAGTATTTT. Translation gives CASSQGRGVADTQYF.

The V and J genes are TRBV7-2 and TRBJ1-2; D is possibly TRBD1 (6 bases). Trimming stripped 5 bases from V and 1 base from J, with 11 bases between. CDR1 is SGHTA, CDR2 FQGNSA, per germline. The CDR3 consists of 14 residues. This CDR3 reads CASSQPGHNYGYTF. The CDR3, as DNA: TGTGCCAGCAGCCAACCGGGACATAACTATGGCTACACCTTC.

The chain has TRBV18 and TRBJ2-7; the match to TRBD1 covers 8 bases. The CDR3 runs 14 residues. With 6 bases clipped from V and 2 bases from J, the junction kept 6 bases outside the gene matches. Germline CDR1 reads KGHSH; CDR2 reads LQKENI. CDR3 residues: CASSQGAQTYEQYF. CDR3 nucleotide sequence: TGTGCCAGCTCCCAGGGGGCCCAAACCTACGAGCAGTACTTC.

The genes are TRBV29-1 and TRBJ2-5; TRBD1 is a possible D gene (6 bases). The CDR3 contains 13 residues. Trimming took 3 bases from V and 3 from J, leaving 11 bases between them. Germline CDR1 and CDR2: SQVTM and ANQGSEA. CDR3 in DNA: TGCAGCGTTGACAGGGGTGATAAAGAGACCCAGTACTTC. Translating gives CSVDRGDKETQYF.

This clone was recorded only once. This chain uses TRBV27 with TRBJ2-5; TRBD1 agrees at 11 bases. Germline CDR1 MNHEY, CDR2 SMNVEV (reference sequence). The CDR3 spans 15 residues. Germline trimming cut 8 bases from V and 0 bases from J; bases unmatched to any gene: 5. CDR3 sequence reads: CASPGQGGYQETQYF. CDR3 coding DNA: TGTGCCAGCCCGGGACAGGGGGGGTACCAAGAGACCCAGTACTTC.

V is TRBV6-5 and J is TRBJ2-5, with TRBD2 matching 7 bases. This CDR3 has 11 amino acids. CDR1 MNHEY and CDR2 SVGAGI come from the germline V gene. The J segment lost 7 bases and the V segment lost 7 bases, leaving 3 bases of the junction unmatched. In nucleotides, the CDR3 is TGTGCCAGCACCCCGGGGGGGACCCAGTACTTC. It codes for CASTPGGTQYF.

V and J are TRBV9 and TRBJ2-7, with TRBD2 matching over 14 bases. This CDR3 spans 14 amino acids. Germline values: CDR1 SGDLS, CDR2 YYNGEE. The V gene end was trimmed by 3 bases and the J gene end by 10 bases; junction bases not matched to a gene: 6. The CDR3 protein is CASSGGTSGGRQYF. The CDR3, as DNA: TGTGCCAGCAGCGGCGGGACTAGCGGGGGTAGACAGTACTTC.

The rearrangement links TRBV7-9 to TRBJ2-7, with 8 nucleotides matching TRBD2. V shed 0 bases, J shed 3 bases, and the junction held 7 bases outside the gene matches. Looked up from germline, CDR1 is SEHNR and CDR2 is FQNEAQ (reference sequence). This CDR3 spans 16 amino acids. Here the CDR3 reads CASSLAYAGRDYEQYF. Here the CDR3 DNA reads TGTGCCAGCAGCTTAGCGTACGCCGGGAGGGACTACGAGCAGTACTTC. Filled out from reference TRBV7-9 and TRBJ2-7, the complete variable domain reads DTGVSQNPRHKITKRGQNVTFRCDPISEHNRLYWYRQTLGQGPEFLTYFQNEAQLEKSRLLSDRFSAERPKGSFSTLEIQRTEQGDSAMYLCASSLAYAGRDYEQYFGPGTRLTVT.

The chain uses TRBV9 and TRBJ1-1, with a tentative D call TRBD1 (5 bases). CDR1 is SGDLS and CDR2 is YYNGEE in the germline V gene. Trimming removed 3 bases at V and 4 bases at J, with 7 bases between. The CDR3 covers 12 residues. The CDR3 bases are TGTGCCAGCAGCGGTGGGGCCACTGAAGCTTTCTTT. Protein: CASSGGATEAFF.

V is TRBV27 and J is TRBJ2-3, with 11 nucleotides matching TRBD2. J gave up 1 base and V 2 bases, and 2 bases lay outside the gene matches. The CDR3 contains 16 residues. Germline assignment: CDR1 MNHEY and CDR2 SMNVEV (reference sequence). CDR3 region: CASSLLAGGGTDTQYF. As DNA, the CDR3 is TGTGCCAGCAGTTTACTAGCGGGAGGCGGCACAGATACGCAGTATTTT.

The V call is TRBV4-1, the J call TRBJ1-5; D remains unclear. CDR1 MGHRA and CDR2 YSYEKL come from the germline V gene. This CDR3 region has 13 residues. Between the trimmed V and J ends, which lost 0 bases and 4 bases, there was a span of 4 bases. This CDR3 is CASSQEANQPQHF. In nucleotides, the CDR3 is TGCGCCAGCAGCCAAGAAGCAAATCAGCCCCAGCATTTT.

This clone was recorded a few times. The chain has TRBV7-6 and TRBJ2-2; 7 bases are a match to TRBD2. V gave up 1 base and J gave up 4 bases; unmatched junction bases: 3. This CDR3 is 15 amino acids long. Looked up from germline, CDR1 is SGHVS and CDR2 is FNYEAQ. The CDR3 nucleotides are TGTGCCAGCAGCTTAGAGGGACTACCCACCGGGGAGCTGTTTTTT. It is translated as CASSLEGLPTGELFF.